Sequencing of this T cell receptor beta chain was carried out in a study of OX40 agonist ivuxolimab in advanced cancers. About the study: Patients received ivuxolimab, an agonistic anti-OX40 (CD134) antibody.

Findings and limits, study-wide: On average, CD8+ T cells showed a greater number of expanded clones than CD4+. Not determined was the antigen specificity of the expanded peripheral T cells.

Sequenced by immunoSEQ multiplex PCR; TCRdb stores in-frame clones only, minus some. The sample lists roughly 70,000 clones; 80% to 90% were seen once. As concerns this clone: Its antigen is not identified.

The specimen comprised CD4+ or CD8+ T cells sorted from blood, sampled in a trial of the OX40 agonist ivuxolimab. This clonotype was obtained from an adult with an advanced solid tumor such as melanoma, head and neck, liver or kidney cancer.

DNA for the CDR3: TGCAGTGCTAGAGAGCTCAATGAGCAGTTCTTC. Encoded protein: CSARELNEQFF. This rearrangement joins TRBV20-1 to TRBJ2-1, with D unresolved. Germline CDR1 DFQATT, CDR2 SNEGSKA (reference sequence). The CDR3 runs 11 residues. Trimming left V 0 bases short and J 6 bases short, with 3 bases between.